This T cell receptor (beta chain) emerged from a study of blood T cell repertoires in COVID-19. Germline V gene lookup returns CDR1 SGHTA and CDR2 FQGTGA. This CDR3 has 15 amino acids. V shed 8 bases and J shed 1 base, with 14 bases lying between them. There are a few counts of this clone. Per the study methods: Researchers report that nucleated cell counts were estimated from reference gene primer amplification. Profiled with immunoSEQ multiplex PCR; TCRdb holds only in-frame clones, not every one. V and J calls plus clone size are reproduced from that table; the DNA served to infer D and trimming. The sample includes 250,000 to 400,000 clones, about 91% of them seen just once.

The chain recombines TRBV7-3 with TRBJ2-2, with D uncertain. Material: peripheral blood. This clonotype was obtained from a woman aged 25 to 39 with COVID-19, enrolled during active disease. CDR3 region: CASGLAPGNTGELFF. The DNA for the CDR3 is TGTGCCAGCGGCCTCGCCCCGGGGAACACCGGGGAGCTGTTTTTT.